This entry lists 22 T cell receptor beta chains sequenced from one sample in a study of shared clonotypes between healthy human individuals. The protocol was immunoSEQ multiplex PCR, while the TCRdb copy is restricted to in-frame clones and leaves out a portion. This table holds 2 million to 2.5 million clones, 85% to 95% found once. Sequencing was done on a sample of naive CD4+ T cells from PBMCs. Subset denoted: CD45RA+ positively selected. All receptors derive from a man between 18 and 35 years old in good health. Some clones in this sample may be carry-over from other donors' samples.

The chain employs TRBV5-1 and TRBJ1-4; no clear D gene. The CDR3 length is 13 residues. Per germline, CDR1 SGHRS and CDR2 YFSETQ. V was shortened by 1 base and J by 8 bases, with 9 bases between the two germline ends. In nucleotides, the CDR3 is TGCGCCAGCAGCTTGCGGACGCGGGAAAAACTGTTTTTT. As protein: CASSLRTREKLFF.

In DNA form, the CDR3 reads TGTGCCAGCAGTTCCGACCACTCAGCGGCCCTAGCCAAAAACATTCAGTACTTC. Translating gives CASSSDHSAALAKNIQYF. The chain joins TRBV28 to TRBJ2-4; D is possibly TRBD2 (5 bases). The length of the CDR3 is 18 residues. V lost 4 bases to trimming and J lost 0 bases, with 19 bases between them. Germline V gene lookup returns CDR1 MDHEN and CDR2 SYDVKM.

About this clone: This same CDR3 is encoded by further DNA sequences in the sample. The CDR3 region is CASSLAGAAAYEQYF. The CDR3 DNA follows: TGCGCCAGCAGCTTGGCCGGGGCCGCTGCCTACGAGCAGTACTTC. J is TRBJ2-7 and V is TRBV5-1; D may be TRBD1 or TRBD2 (5 bases each). The V end lost 0 bases, the J end lost 2 bases, and 12 bases lay between the germline ends. The CDR3 loop spans 15 amino acids. From germline, CDR1 is SGHRS and CDR2 YFSETQ. Using reference TRBV5-1 and TRBJ2-7 for the parts outside the CDR3, the full variable domain is KAGVTQTPRYLIKTRGQQVTLSCSPISGHRSVSWYQQTPGQGLQFLFEYFSETQRNKGNFPGRFSGRQFSNSRSEMNVSTLELGDSALYLCASSLAGAAAYEQYFGPGTRLTVT.

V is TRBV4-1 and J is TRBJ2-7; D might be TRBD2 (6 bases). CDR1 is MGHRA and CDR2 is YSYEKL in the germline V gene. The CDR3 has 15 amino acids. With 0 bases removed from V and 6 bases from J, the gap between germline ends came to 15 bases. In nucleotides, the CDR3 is TGCGCCAGCAGCCAAGAACCGACGGGGGTTGGCGAGCAGTACTTC. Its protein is CASSQEPTGVGEQYF.

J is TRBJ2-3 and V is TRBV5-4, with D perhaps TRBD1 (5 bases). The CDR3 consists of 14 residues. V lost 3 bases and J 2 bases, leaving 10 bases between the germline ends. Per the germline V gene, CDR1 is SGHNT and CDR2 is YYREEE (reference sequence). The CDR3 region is CASSYRGTTDTQYF. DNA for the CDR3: TGTGCCAGCAGCTATAGGGGTACCACAGATACGCAGTATTTT.

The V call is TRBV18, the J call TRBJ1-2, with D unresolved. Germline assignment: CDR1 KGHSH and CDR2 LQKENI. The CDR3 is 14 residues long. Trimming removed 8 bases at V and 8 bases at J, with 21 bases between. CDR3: CASTLGRGFGGYTF. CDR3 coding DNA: TGTGCCAGCACACTGGGTCGGGGATTCGGGGGCTACACCTTC.

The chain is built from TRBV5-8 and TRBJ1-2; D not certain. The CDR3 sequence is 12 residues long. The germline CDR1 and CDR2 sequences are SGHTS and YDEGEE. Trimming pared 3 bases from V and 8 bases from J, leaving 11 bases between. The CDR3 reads CASSSVSSGYTF. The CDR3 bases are TGTGCCAGCAGCTCGGTGTCCAGCGGCTACACCTTC.

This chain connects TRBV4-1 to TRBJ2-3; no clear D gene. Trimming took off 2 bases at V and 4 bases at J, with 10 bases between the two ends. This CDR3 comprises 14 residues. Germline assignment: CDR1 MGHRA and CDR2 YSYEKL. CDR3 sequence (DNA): TGCGCCAGCAGCCAAATGAGGAGTCCAGATACGCAGTATTTT. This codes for CASSQMRSPDTQYF.

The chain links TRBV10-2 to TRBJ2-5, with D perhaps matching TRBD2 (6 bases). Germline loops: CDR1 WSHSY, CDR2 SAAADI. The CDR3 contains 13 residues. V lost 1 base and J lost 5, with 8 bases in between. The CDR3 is CASSEFGGETQYF. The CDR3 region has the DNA TGCGCCAGCAGTGAGTTCGGGGGTGAGACCCAGTACTTC.

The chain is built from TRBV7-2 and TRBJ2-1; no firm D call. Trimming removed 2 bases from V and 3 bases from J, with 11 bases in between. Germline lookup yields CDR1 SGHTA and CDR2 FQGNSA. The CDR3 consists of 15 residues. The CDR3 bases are TGTGCCAGCAGCTTAAGGGTGGAAAGCTACAATGAGCAGTTCTTC. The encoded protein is CASSLRVESYNEQFF.

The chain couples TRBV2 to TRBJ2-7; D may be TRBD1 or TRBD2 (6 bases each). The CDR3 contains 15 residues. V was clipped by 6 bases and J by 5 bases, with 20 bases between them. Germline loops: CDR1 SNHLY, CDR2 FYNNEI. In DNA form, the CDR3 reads TGTGCCAGCAGCCCACACGGTGGGGGGCAGGACGAGCAGTACTTC. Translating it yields CASSPHGGGQDEQYF.

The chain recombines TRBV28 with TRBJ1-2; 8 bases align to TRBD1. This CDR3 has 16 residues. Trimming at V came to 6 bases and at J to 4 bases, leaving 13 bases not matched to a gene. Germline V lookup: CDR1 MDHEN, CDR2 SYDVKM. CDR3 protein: CASSLPRAGTGYGYTF. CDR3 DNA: TGTGCCAGCAGCCTACCCAGGGCCGGGACAGGCTATGGCTACACCTTC.

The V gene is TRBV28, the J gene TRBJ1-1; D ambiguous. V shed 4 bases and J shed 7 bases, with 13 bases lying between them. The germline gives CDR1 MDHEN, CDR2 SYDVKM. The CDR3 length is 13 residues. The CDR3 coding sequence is TGTGCCAGCAGTTGGGTGGCAGAAATTGAAGCTTTCTTT. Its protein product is CASSWVAEIEAFF.

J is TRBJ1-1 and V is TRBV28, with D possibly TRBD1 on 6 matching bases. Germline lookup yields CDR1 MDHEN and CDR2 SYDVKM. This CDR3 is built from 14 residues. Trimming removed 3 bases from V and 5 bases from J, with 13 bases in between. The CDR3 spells CASSFVRGRTEAFF. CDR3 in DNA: TGTGCCAGCAGTTTTGTCAGGGGAAGGACTGAAGCTTTCTTT. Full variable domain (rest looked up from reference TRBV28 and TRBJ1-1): DVKVTQSSRYLVKRTGEKVFLECVQDMDHENMFWYRQDPGLGLRLIYFSYDVKMKEKGDIPEGYSVSREKKERFSLILESASTNQTSMYLCASSFVRGRTEAFFGQGTRLTVV.

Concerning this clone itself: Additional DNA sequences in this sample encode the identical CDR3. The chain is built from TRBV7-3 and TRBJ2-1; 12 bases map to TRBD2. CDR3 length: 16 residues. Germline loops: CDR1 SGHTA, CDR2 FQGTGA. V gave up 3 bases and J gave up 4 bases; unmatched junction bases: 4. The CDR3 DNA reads TGTGCCAGCAGCTTGACCGGGACTAGCGGGTACAATGAGCAGTTCTTC. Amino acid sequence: CASSLTGTSGYNEQFF.

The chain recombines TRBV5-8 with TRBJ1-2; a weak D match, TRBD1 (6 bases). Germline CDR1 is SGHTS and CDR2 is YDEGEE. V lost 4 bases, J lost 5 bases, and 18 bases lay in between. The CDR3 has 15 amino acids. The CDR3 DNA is TGTGCCAGCAGCCTTGGATGGACAGATCTATATGGCTACACCTTC. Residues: CASSLGWTDLYGYTF. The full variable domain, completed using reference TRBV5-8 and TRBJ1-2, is EAGVTQSPTHLIKTRGQQATLRCSPISGHTSVYWYQQALGLGLQFLLWYDEGEERNRGNFPPRFSGRQFPNYSSELNVNALELEDSALYLCASSLGWTDLYGYTFGSGTRLTVV.

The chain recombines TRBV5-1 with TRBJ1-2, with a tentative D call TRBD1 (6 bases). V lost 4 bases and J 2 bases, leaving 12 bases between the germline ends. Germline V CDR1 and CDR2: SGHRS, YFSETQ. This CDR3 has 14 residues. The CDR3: CASSGTYGNYGYTF. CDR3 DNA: TGCGCCAGCAGCGGGACATACGGGAACTATGGCTACACCTTC.

The CDR3 DNA is TGTGCCAGCAGTTTCCGACAGGGAAGAAGAGGGCAAGAGACCCAGTACTTC. It is translated as CASSFRQGRRGQETQYF. This chain connects TRBV27 to TRBJ2-5; 7 bases line up with TRBD1. Germline V gene data show CDR1 as MNHEY and CDR2 as SMNVEV (reference sequence). V was clipped by 3 bases and J by 2 bases; unmatched bases: 12. This CDR3 spans 17 amino acids.

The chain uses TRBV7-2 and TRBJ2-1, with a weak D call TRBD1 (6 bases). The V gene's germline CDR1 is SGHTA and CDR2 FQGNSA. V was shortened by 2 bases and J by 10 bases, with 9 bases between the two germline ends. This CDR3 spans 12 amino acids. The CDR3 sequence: CASSLQGKEQFF. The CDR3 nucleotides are TGTGCCAGCAGCTTACAGGGGAAGGAGCAGTTCTTC.

For the CDR3, the DNA is TGTGCCAGCGGACCGAGAAACACAGATACGCAGTATTTT. This gives the protein CASGPRNTDTQYF. This chain joins TRBV28 and TRBJ2-3; D remains unclear. The ends were cut back, 8 bases at V and 2 bases at J, with 11 bases in the middle. Germline lookup yields CDR1 MDHEN and CDR2 SYDVKM. This CDR3 contains 13 residues.

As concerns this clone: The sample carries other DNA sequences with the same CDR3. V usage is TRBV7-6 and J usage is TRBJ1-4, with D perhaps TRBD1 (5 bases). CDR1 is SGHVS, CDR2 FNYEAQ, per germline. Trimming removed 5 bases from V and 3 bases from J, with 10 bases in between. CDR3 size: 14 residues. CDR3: CASSPGLSNEKLFF. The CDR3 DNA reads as TGTGCCAGCAGCCCAGGGCTTTCTAATGAAAAACTGTTTTTT.

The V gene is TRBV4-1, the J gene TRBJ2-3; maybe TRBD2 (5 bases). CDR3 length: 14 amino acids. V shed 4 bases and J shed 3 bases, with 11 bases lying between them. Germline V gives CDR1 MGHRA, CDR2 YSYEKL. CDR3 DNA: TGCGCCAGCAGCCTCGGGGTAGCGACAGATACGCAGTATTTT. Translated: CASSLGVATDTQYF.